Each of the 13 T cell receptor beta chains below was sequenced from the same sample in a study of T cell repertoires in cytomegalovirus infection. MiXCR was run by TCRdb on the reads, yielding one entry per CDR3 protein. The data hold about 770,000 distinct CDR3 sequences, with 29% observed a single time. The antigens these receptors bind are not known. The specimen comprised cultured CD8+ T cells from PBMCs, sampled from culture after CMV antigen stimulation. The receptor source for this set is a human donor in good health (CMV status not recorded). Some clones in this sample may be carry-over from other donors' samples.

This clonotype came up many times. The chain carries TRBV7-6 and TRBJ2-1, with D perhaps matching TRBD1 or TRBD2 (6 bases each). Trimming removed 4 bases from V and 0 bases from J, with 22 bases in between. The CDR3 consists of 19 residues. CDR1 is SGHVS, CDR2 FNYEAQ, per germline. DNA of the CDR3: TGTGCCAGCAGCTATGCACTGACCTCGGGGGCCAGCTCCTACAATGAGCAGTTCTTC. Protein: CASSYALTSGASSYNEQFF.

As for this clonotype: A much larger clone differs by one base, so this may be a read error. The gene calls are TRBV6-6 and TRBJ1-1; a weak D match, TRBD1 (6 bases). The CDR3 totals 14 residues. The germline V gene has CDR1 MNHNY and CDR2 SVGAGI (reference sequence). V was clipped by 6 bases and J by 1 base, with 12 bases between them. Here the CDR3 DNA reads TGTGCCAGCAGACCCGGGACACCGAACACTGAAGCTTTCTTT. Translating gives CASRPGTPNTEAFF.

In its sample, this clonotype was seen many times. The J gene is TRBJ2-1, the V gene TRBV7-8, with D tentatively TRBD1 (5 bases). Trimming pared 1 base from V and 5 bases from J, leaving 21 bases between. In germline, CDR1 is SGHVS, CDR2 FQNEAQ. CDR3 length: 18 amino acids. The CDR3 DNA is TGTGCCAGCAGCTTAGGCCCGCACAAGGACAAGTATCACAATGAGCAGTTCTTC. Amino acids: CASSLGPHKDKYHNEQFF. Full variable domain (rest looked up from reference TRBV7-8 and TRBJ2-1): GAGVSQSPRYKVAKRGQDVALRCDPISGHVSLFWYQQALGQGPEFLTYFQNEAQLDKSGLPSDRFFAERPEGSVSTLKIQRTQQEDSAVYLCASSLGPHKDKYHNEQFFGPGTRLTVL.

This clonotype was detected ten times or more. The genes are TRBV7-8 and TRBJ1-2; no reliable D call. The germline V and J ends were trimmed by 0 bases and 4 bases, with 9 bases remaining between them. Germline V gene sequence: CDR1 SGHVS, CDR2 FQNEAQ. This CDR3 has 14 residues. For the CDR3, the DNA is TGTGCCAGCAGCTTAGCCCGGGGTAGCTATGGCTACACCTTC. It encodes CASSLARGSYGYTF.

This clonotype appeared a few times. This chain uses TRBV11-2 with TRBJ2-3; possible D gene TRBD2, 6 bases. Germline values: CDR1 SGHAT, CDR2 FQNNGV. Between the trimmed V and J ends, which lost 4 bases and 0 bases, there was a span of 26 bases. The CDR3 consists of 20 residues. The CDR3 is CASSSGGDFLGGPSTDTQYF. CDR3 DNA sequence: TGTGCCAGCAGCTCCGGAGGGGATTTTCTGGGCGGACCGAGCACAGATACGCAGTATTTT.

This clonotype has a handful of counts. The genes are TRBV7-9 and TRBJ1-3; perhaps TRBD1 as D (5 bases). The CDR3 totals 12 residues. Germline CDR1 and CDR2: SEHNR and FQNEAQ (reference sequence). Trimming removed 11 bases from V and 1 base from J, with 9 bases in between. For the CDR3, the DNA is TGTGCCGGACAACATTCTGGAAACACCATATATTTT. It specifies CAGQHSGNTIYF.

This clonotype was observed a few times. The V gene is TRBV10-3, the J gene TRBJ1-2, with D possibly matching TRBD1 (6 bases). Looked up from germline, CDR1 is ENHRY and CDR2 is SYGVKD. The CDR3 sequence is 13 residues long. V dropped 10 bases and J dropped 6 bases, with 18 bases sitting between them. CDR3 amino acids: CATPMNRENGYTF. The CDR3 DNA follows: TGTGCCACACCGATGAACAGGGAGAATGGCTACACCTTC.

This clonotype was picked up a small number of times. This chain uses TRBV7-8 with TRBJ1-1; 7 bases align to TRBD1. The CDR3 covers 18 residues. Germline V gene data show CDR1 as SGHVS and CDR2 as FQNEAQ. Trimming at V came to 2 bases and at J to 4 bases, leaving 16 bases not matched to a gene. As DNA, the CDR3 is TGTGCCAGCAGCTTATTTTCTGAATTAGGGGGCTGGGGCACTGAAGCTTTCTTT. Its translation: CASSLFSELGGWGTEAFF. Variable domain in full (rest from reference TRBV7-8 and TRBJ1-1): GAGVSQSPRYKVAKRGQDVALRCDPISGHVSLFWYQQALGQGPEFLTYFQNEAQLDKSGLPSDRFFAERPEGSVSTLKIQRTQQEDSAVYLCASSLFSELGGWGTEAFFGQGTRLTVV.

The CDR3 here is CSVGTGVDQPQHF. The CDR3 nucleotides read TGCAGCGTGGGGACAGGGGTGGATCAGCCCCAGCATTTT. The V and J genes are TRBV29-1 and TRBJ1-5; the match to TRBD1 covers 10 bases. The germline V gene has CDR1 SQVTM and CDR2 ANQGSEA. V trimming: 6 bases; J trimming: 5 bases; junction bases outside the gene matches: 4. This CDR3 comprises 13 residues.

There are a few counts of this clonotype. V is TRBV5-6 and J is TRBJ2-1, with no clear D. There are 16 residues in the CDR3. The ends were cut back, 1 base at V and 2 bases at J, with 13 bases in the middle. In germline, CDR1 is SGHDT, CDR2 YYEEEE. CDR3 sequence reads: CASSLQALLPYNEQFF. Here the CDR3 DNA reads TGTGCCAGCAGCTTGCAAGCTCTCCTCCCCTACAATGAGCAGTTCTTC. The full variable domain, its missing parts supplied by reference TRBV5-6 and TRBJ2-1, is DAGVTQSPTHLIKTRGQQVTLRCSPKSGHDTVSWYQQALGQGPQFIFQYYEEEERQRGNFPDRFSGHQFPNYSSELNVNALLLGDSALYLCASSLQALLPYNEQFFGPGTRLTVL.

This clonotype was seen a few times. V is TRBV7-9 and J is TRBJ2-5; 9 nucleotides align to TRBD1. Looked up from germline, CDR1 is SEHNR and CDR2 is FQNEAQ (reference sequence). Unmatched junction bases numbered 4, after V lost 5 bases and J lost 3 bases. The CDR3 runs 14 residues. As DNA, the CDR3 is TGTGCCAGCAGCACAGGGGGCAGGAAAGAGACCCAGTACTTC. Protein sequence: CASSTGGRKETQYF.

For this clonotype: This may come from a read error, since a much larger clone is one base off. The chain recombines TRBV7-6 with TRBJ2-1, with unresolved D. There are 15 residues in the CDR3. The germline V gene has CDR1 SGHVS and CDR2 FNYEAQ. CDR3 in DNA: TGTACCAGCAGCCCCTCGTACGGCCTTGGGAATGAGCAGTTCTTC. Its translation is CTSSPSYGLGNEQFF.

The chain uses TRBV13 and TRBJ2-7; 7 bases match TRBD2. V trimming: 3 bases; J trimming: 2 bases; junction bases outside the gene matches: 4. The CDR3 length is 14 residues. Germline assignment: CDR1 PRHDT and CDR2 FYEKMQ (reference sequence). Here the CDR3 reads CASSFGTMAYEQYF. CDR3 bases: TGTGCCAGCAGCTTCGGGACTATGGCCTACGAGCAGTACTTC.